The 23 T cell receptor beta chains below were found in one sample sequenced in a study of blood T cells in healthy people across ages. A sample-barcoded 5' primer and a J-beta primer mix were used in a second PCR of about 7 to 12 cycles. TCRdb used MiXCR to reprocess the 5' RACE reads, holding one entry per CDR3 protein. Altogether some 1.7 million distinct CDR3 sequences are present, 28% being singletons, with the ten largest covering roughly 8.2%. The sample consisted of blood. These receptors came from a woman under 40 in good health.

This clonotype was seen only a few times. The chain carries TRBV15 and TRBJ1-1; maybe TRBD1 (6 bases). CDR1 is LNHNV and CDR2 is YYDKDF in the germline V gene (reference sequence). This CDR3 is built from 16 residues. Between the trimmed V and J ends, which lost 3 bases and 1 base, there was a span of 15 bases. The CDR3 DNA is TGTGCCACCAGCAGCCTTTTCGACAGGCGGAACACTGAAGCTTTCTTT. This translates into CATSSLFDRRNTEAFF.

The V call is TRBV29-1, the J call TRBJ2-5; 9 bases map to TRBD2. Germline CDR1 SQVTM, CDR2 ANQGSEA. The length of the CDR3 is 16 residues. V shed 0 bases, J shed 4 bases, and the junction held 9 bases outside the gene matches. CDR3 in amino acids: CSVEEGDQAGGETQYF. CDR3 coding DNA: TGCAGCGTTGAAGAAGGGGATCAAGCGGGGGGAGAGACCCAGTACTTC.

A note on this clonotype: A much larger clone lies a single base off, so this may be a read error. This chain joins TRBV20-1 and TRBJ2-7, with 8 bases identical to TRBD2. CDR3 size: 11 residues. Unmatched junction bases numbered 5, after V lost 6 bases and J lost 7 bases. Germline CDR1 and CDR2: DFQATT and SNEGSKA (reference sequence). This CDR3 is CSAGLASEQYF. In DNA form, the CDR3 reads TGCAGTGCCGGACTAGCCAGTGAGCAGTACTTC.

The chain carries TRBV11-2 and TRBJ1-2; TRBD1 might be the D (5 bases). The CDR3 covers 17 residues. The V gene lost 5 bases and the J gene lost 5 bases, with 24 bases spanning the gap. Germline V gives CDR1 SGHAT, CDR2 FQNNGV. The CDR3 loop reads CASSTFGAGVGIYGYTF. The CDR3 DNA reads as TGTGCCAGCAGCACCTTTGGGGCGGGAGTGGGGATATATGGCTACACCTTC.

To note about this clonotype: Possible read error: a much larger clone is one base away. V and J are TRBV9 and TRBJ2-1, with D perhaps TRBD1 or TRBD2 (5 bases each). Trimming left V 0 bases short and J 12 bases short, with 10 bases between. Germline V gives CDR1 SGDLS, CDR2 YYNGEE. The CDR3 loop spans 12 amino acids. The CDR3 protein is CASSVEWGRQFF. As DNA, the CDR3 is TGTGCCAGCAGCGTAGAATGGGGGAGGCAGTTCTTC. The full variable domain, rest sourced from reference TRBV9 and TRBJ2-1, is DSGVTQTPKHLITATGQRVTLRCSPRSGDLSVYWYQQSLDQGLQFLIQYYNGEERAKGNILERFSAQQFPDLHSELNLSSLELGDSALYFCASSVEWGRQFFGPGTRLTVL.

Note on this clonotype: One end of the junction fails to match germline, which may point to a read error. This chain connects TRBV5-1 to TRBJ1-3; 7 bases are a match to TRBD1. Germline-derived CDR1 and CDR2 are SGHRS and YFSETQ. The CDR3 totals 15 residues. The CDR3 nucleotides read TGCGCCAGCAGTAAGGGACAGCCCTCTGGAAGCACCATATATTTT. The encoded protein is CASSKGQPSGSTIYF.

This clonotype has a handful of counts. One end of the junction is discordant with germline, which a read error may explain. CDR3 sequence (DNA): TGTGCCAGTAGCTTAACTCGACTCCAGGGACCAAATGAAAAGCTGTTTTTT. Translated: CASSLTRLQGPNEKLFF. This chain links TRBV7-9 with TRBJ1-4; possibly TRBD1 for D (5 bases). The CDR3 length is 17 residues. Per the germline V gene, CDR1 is SEHNR and CDR2 is FQNEAQ (reference sequence). Looking up the rest from reference TRBV7-9 and TRBJ1-4 gives the full variable domain: DTGVSQNPRHKITKRGQNVTFRCDPISEHNRLYWYRQTLGQGPEFLTYFQNEAQLEKSRLLSDRFSAERPKGSFSTLEIQRTEQGDSAMYLCASSLTRLQGPNEKLFFGSGTQLSVL.

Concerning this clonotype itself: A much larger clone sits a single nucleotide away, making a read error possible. This CDR3 reads CAIRVRQGGETQYF. CDR3 DNA sequence: TGTGCCATCAGGGTACGCCAGGGCGGGGAGACCCAGTACTTC. This rearrangement joins TRBV10-3 to TRBJ2-5, with D tentatively TRBD1 or TRBD2 (5 bases each). The CDR3 is 14 residues long. V lost 6 bases to trimming and J lost 5 bases, with 16 bases between them. The V gene's germline CDR1 is ENHRY and CDR2 SYGVKD.

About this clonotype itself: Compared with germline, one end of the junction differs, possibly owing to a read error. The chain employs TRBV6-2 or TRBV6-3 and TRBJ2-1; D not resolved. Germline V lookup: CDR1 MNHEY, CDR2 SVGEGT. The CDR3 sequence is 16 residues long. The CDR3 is CTSSLTTIIVYNEQFF. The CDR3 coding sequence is TGTACCAGCAGCCTTACTACCATTATAGTCTACAATGAGCAGTTCTTC.

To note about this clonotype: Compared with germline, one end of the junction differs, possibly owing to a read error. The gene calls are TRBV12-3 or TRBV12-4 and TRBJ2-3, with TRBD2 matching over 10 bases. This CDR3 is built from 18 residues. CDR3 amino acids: CVSSFGAGGFSGTDTQYF. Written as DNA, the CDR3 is TGTGTCAGCAGTTTCGGAGCGGGAGGGTTTTCGGGCACAGATACGCAGTATTTT.

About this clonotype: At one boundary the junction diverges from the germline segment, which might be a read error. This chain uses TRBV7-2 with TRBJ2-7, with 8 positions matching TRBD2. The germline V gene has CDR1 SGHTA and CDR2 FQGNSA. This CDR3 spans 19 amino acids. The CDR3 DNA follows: TGTGCCAGCAGCCCCCGGGGGGGAAGCGGGAGCGGCTACTCCTGCGAGCAGTACTTC. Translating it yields CASSPRGGSGSGYSCEQYF.

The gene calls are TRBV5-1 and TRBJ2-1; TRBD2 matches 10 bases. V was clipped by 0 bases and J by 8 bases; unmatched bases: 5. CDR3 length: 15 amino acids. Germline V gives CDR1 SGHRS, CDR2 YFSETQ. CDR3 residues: CASSLASGSRDEQFF. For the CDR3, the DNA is TGCGCCAGCAGCTTGGCTAGCGGGAGTAGGGATGAGCAGTTCTTC.

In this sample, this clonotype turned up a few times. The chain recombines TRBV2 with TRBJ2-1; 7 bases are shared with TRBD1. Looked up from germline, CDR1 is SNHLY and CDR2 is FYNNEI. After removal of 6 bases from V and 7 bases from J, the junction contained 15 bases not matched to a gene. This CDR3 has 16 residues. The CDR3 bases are TGTGCCAGCAGCTCCGGGACAGAGTTTTATATGAATGAGCAGTTCTTC. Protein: CASSSGTEFYMNEQFF.

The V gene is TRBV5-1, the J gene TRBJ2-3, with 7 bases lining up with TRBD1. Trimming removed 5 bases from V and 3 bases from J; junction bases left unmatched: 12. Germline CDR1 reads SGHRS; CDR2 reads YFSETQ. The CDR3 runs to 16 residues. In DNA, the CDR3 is TGCGCCAGCAGGACAGGGCTCTCCACCAGGACAGATACGCAGTATTTT. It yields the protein CASRTGLSTRTDTQYF.

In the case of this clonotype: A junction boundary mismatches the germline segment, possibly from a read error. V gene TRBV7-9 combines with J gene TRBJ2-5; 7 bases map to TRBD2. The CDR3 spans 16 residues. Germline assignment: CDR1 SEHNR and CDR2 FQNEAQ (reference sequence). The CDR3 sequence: CASSQDRGETQEAQYF. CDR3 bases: TGTGCCAGCAGCCAAGATCGGGGGGAGACCCAAGAGGCCCAGTACTTC.

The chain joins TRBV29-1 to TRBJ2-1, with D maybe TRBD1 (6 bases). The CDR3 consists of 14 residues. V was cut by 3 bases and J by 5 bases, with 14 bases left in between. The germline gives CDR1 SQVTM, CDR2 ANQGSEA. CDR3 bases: TGCAGCGTTGAGGTCCAGGGGTGGAACAATGAGCAGTTCTTC. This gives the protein CSVEVQGWNNEQFF.

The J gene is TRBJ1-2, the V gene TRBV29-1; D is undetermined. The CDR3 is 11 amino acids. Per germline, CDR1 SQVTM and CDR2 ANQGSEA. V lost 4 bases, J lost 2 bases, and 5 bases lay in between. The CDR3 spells CSVATNYGYTF. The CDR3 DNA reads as TGCAGCGTTGCGACAAACTATGGCTACACCTTC. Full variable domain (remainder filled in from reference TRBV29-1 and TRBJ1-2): SAVISQKPSRDICQRGTSLTIQCQVDSQVTMMFWYRQQPGQSLTLIATANQGSEATYESGFVIDKFPISRPNLTFSTLTVSNMSPEDSSIYLCSVATNYGYTFGSGTRLTVV.

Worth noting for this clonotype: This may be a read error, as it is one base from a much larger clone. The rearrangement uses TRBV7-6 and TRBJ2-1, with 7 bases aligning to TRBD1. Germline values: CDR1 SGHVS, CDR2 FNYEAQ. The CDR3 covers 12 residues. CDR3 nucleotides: TGTGCCAGCAGCGACAGGGTAGATGAGCGGTTCTTC. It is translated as CASSDRVDERFF.

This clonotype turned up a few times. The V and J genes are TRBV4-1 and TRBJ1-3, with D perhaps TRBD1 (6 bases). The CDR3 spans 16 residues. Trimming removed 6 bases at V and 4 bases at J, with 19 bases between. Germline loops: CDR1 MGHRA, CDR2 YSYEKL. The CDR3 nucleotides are TGCGCCAGCAGTGCTCTCCAGGGGTACTCCGGAAACACCATATATTTT. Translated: CASSALQGYSGNTIYF.

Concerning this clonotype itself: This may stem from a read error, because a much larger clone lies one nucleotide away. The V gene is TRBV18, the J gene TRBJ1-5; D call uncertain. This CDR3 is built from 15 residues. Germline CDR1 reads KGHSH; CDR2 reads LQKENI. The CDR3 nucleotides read TGTGCCAGCTCACAAGGACGGAATAGCAATCAGCCCAAGCATTTT. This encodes CASSQGRNSNQPKHF.

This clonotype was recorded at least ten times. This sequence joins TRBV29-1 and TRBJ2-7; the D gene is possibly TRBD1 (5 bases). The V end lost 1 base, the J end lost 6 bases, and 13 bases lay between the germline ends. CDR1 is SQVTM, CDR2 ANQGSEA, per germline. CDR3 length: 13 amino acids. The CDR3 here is CSVEVKQGIEQYF. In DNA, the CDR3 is TGCAGCGTTGAAGTTAAGCAGGGTATCGAGCAGTACTTC.

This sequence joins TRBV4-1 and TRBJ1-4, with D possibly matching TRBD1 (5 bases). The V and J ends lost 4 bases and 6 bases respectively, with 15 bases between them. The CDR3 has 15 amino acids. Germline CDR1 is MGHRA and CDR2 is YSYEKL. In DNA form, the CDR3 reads TGCGCCAGCAGCCCGTCGGACACCGTGGATGAAAAACTGTTTTTT. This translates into CASSPSDTVDEKLFF.

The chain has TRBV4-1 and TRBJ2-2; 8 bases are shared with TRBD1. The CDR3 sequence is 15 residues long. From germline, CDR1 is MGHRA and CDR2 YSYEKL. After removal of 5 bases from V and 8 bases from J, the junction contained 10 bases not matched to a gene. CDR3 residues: CASSLPQGASGELFF. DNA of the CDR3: TGCGCCAGCAGCTTACCGCAGGGGGCATCGGGGGAGCTGTTTTTT.